The 30 T cell receptor beta chains reported below all come from one sample, sequenced in a study of CD8 T cells in ankylosing spondylitis. TCRdb re-derived calls from the 5' RACE reads in MiXCR, one entry per CDR3 protein. The sample lists 36,000 or so distinct CDR3 sequences, roughly 13% occurring once. The sample taken for sequencing was synovial fluid, either unsorted or a sorted T cell fraction (not recorded which). All receptors come from a male donor with ankylosing spondylitis.

The chain combines TRBV9 with TRBJ2-1, with a weak D call TRBD1 (6 bases). Germline-derived CDR1 and CDR2 are SGDLS and YYNGEE. This CDR3 spans 15 amino acids. The V end was cut by 4 bases, the J end by 4 bases, with 15 bases between. CDR3 region: CASSPQIGGYNEQFF. The CDR3 bases are TGTGCCAGCAGCCCTCAAATAGGGGGTTACAATGAGCAGTTCTTC.

This clonotype showed up many times. This CDR3 reads CATSGWRGRRDTQYF. The CDR3 coding sequence is TGTGCCACCAGTGGGTGGCGGGGAAGACGGGATACGCAGTATTTT. This chain joins TRBV24-1 and TRBJ2-3; possibly TRBD2 for D (6 bases). The CDR3 spans 15 residues. Germline loops: CDR1 KGHDR, CDR2 SFDVKD. With 5 bases removed from V and 6 bases from J, the gap between germline ends came to 17 bases.

This clonotype was found a few times. The CDR3 sequence: CASVGGDWNTEAFF. The CDR3 DNA follows: TGTGCCAGCGTCGGGGGGGATTGGAACACTGAAGCTTTCTTT. This rearrangement joins TRBV6-1 to TRBJ1-1; D is possibly TRBD1 (5 bases). Between the trimmed V and J ends, which lost 8 bases and 1 base, there was a span of 14 bases. Germline loops: CDR1 MNHNS, CDR2 SASEGT. This CDR3 contains 14 residues.

The sample holds many counts of this clonotype. The chain carries TRBV5-6 and TRBJ1-6; D remains unclear. Trimming removed 4 bases at V and 7 bases at J, with 15 bases between. This CDR3 region has 15 residues. The germline CDR1 and CDR2 sequences are SGHDT and YYEEEE. In nucleotides, the CDR3 is TGTGCCAGCAGCCTCGGCACAGACTGGAATTCACCCCTCCACTTT. Translated: CASSLGTDWNSPLHF.

This clonotype was detected a few times. This chain connects TRBV2 to TRBJ2-7; maybe TRBD1 (6 bases). The CDR3 is 14 amino acids. Germline V gene sequence: CDR1 SNHLY, CDR2 FYNNEI. Trimming stripped 6 bases from V and 6 bases from J, with 18 bases between. The CDR3 bases are TGTGCCAGCAGAGAGAACAGGGCCTTCGCCGAGCAGTACTTC. Protein product: CASRENRAFAEQYF.

This clonotype was counted only a few times. CDR3 coding DNA: TGTGCCAGCAGCTTAATTCCACAGGGAAAAAACACTGAAGCTTTCTTT. It yields the protein CASSLIPQGKNTEAFF. The V call is TRBV13, the J call TRBJ1-1; weak D call: TRBD1 (6 bases). V dropped 2 bases and J dropped 2 bases, with 15 bases sitting between them. The CDR3 is 16 amino acids. The V gene's germline CDR1 is PRHDT and CDR2 FYEKMQ (reference sequence).

The chain couples TRBV4-3 to TRBJ2-5; D is perhaps TRBD1 (8 bases). Trimming pared 4 bases from V and 3 bases from J, leaving 21 bases between. This CDR3 contains 17 residues. Germline lookup yields CDR1 LGHNA and CDR2 YSLEER. CDR3 loop: CASSLSGTGLPKETQYF. In DNA, the CDR3 is TGCGCCAGCAGCCTGAGCGGGACAGGCTTACCTAAAGAGACCCAGTACTTC.

The genes are TRBV6-5 and TRBJ1-1; perhaps TRBD1 as D (5 bases). This CDR3 spans 15 amino acids. Germline-derived CDR1 and CDR2 are MNHEY and SVGAGI. Trimming took off 2 bases at V and 4 bases at J, with 14 bases between the two ends. The CDR3 DNA sequence: TGTGCCAGCAGTTACGATCGGGGACTAGGCACTGAAGCTTTCTTT. This translates into CASSYDRGLGTEAFF.

This clonotype was found a few times. The J gene is TRBJ2-5, the V gene TRBV28; TRBD2 matches 7 bases. V gave up 6 bases and J gave up 4 bases; unmatched junction bases: 5. The CDR3 has 13 amino acids. Germline-derived CDR1 and CDR2 are MDHEN and SYDVKM. The CDR3 here is CASRLGGGETQYF. CDR3 nucleotide sequence: TGTGCCAGCAGGTTAGGCGGGGGAGAGACCCAGTACTTC. Together with reference TRBV28 and TRBJ2-5, the CDR3 gives the full variable domain: DVKVTQSSRYLVKRTGEKVFLECVQDMDHENMFWYRQDPGLGLRLIYFSYDVKMKEKGDIPEGYSVSREKKERFSLILESASTNQTSMYLCASRLGGGETQYFGPGTRLLVL.

The gene calls are TRBV6-1 and TRBJ2-1; possible D gene TRBD1, 5 bases. The CDR3 totals 16 residues. V lost 6 bases and J lost 0, with 15 bases in between. Germline CDR1 and CDR2: MNHNS and SASEGT. DNA of the CDR3: TGTGCCAGCAGCCAAAGGACACCGAGCTCCTACAATGAGCAGTTCTTC. It encodes CASSQRTPSSYNEQFF.

This clonotype appeared many times. The V call is TRBV12-3 or TRBV12-4, the J call TRBJ2-3, with 8 bases lining up with TRBD1. The junction had 4 bases not matched to a gene; V was cut back by 8 bases and J by 3 bases. The CDR3 length is 13 residues. The CDR3 DNA follows: TGTGCCAGCCGGGACAGGACAACAGATACGCAGTATTTT. This codes for CASRDRTTDTQYF.

This clonotype was counted a few times. The chain carries TRBV24-1 and TRBJ1-5; the D gene is possibly TRBD1 (6 bases). V was shortened by 1 base and J by 10 bases, with 16 bases between the two germline ends. CDR1 and CDR2 from the germline V gene are KGHDR and SFDVKD. The CDR3 loop spans 15 amino acids. The CDR3 nucleotides are TGTGCCACCAGTGATTTAGCAGGGGACGGAGGACCCCAGCATTTT. It encodes CATSDLAGDGGPQHF.

The table lists this clonotype with a few counts. The chain uses TRBV6-1 and TRBJ2-1; the match to TRBD1 covers 9 bases. Germline V lookup: CDR1 MNHNS, CDR2 SASEGT. The CDR3 loop spans 15 amino acids. After removal of 6 bases from V and 6 bases from J, the junction contained 9 bases not matched to a gene. The CDR3 region is CASSPNRGLVNEQFF. The DNA for the CDR3 is TGTGCCAGCAGCCCGAACAGGGGGCTAGTCAATGAGCAGTTCTTC.

The chain is built from TRBV2 and TRBJ2-1, with 11 bases aligning to TRBD2. Germline CDR1 and CDR2: SNHLY and FYNNEI. J was trimmed by 5 bases and V by 6 bases; bases with no gene match: 6. This CDR3 has 15 residues. This CDR3 is CASSSLAGVNNEQFF. CDR3 nucleotides: TGTGCCAGCAGCTCACTAGCGGGAGTAAACAATGAGCAGTTCTTC.

The chain uses TRBV29-1 and TRBJ2-1; 12 nucleotides agree with TRBD2. Germline lookup yields CDR1 SQVTM and CDR2 ANQGSEA. CDR3 length equals 14 residues. J gave up 4 bases and V 7 bases, and 5 bases lay outside the gene matches. DNA for the CDR3: TGCAGCGCCCGGACTAGCGGGAAATACAATGAGCAGTTCTTC. Amino acids: CSARTSGKYNEQFF.

This clonotype came up a few times. The V gene is TRBV7-9, the J gene TRBJ1-6, with D uncertain. The CDR3 length is 13 residues. Germline CDR1 reads SEHNR; CDR2 reads FQNEAQ (reference sequence). V lost 5 bases and J 7 bases, leaving 9 bases between the germline ends. The CDR3 region has the DNA TGTGCCAGCAGCGCAGTAAGGAATTCACCCCTCCACTTT. Amino acids: CASSAVRNSPLHF.

The J gene is TRBJ1-2, the V gene TRBV4-3, with 9 bases aligning to TRBD1. The CDR3 runs 14 residues. The V segment lost 4 bases and the J segment 4 bases; nucleotides outside the gene matches: 4. Germline lookup yields CDR1 LGHNA and CDR2 YSLEER. For the CDR3, the DNA is TGCGCCAGCAGCCGGACAGGGGTTTTCTATGGCTACACCTTC. Its protein product is CASSRTGVFYGYTF.

The J gene is TRBJ2-7, the V gene TRBV29-1; D gene uncertain. V was pared by 6 bases and J by 0 bases, with 6 bases between. The CDR3 loop spans 11 amino acids. CDR1 is SQVTM, CDR2 ANQGSEA, per germline. CDR3 protein: CSVGDSYEQYF. CDR3 coding DNA: TGCAGCGTCGGCGACTCCTACGAGCAGTACTTC.

V and J are TRBV20-1 and TRBJ2-1, with D possibly matching TRBD2 (6 bases). The germline gives CDR1 DFQATT, CDR2 SNEGSKA (reference sequence). There are 11 residues in the CDR3. Trimming stripped 5 bases from V and 9 bases from J, with 11 bases between. In nucleotides, the CDR3 is TGCAGTGCTTCCCGGGAGCCTGAGCAGTTCTTC. This codes for CSASREPEQFF.

This clonotype was observed at least ten times. V and J are TRBV21-1 and TRBJ2-3; the table's TRBD2 call for D was not verified on the DNA. TRBV21-1 has pseudogene status. The CDR3 runs 16 residues. CDR3 in DNA: TGTGCCAGCAGCAATATACCGGGACTTAGCACAGATACGCAGTATTTT. The encoded protein is CASSNIPGLSTDTQYF.

There are a few counts of this clonotype. This chain joins TRBV6-2 or TRBV6-3 and TRBJ1-5; 8 bases are shared with TRBD1. The J segment lost 1 base and the V segment lost 6 bases, leaving 26 bases of the junction unmatched. The CDR3 has 22 residues. The germline gives CDR1 MNHEY, CDR2 SVGEGT. The DNA of the CDR3 is TGTGCCAGCAGGTACCAGAAAGTCCAATTAACAGGGGGAGTATCGAGCAATCAGCCCCAGCATTTT. Translation: CASRYQKVQLTGGVSSNQPQHF.

This clonotype was detected ten times or more. The chain employs TRBV27 and TRBJ2-1; D may be TRBD1 or TRBD2 (5 bases each). Trimming cost V 5 bases and J 7 bases, with 15 bases left between them. Germline values: CDR1 MNHEY, CDR2 SMNVEV (reference sequence). CDR3 length equals 14 residues. CDR3 in DNA: TGTGCCAGCAGTATACAAGGGACGAGGAATGAGCAGTTCTTC. Translating it yields CASSIQGTRNEQFF.

This clonotype was detected only a few times. The chain recombines TRBV2 with TRBJ2-2, with TRBD2 identical over 8 bases. This CDR3 has 15 amino acids. Trimming took 2 bases from V and 7 from J; bases not matched to a gene: 6. The germline CDR1 and CDR2 sequences are SNHLY and FYNNEI. CDR3 sequence: CASSETGGGNGELFF. The CDR3 bases are TGTGCCAGCAGTGAAACGGGAGGGGGGAACGGGGAGCTGTTTTTT.

This clonotype was picked up many times. An end of the junction does not agree with germline; a read error may underlie this. The chain carries TRBV12-3 or TRBV12-4 and TRBJ2-1; 8 bases map to TRBD2. CDR3 length equals 16 residues. DNA for the CDR3: TGTGCCAGCAGTCAACGGACTAGCCCCTCCCACAATGAGCAGTTCTTC. Translated: CASSQRTSPSHNEQFF.

The CDR3 DNA reads as TGTGCCAGCAGGTTAATGCGCGGCGCCTACAATGAGCAGTTCTTC. Translation: CASRLMRGAYNEQFF. The chain is built from TRBV7-9 and TRBJ2-1, with D unresolved. The germline V and J ends were trimmed by 6 bases and 2 bases, with 14 bases remaining between them. The CDR3 extends over 15 amino acids. Per the germline V gene, CDR1 is SEHNR and CDR2 is FQNEAQ (reference sequence).

This clonotype was counted ten times or more. CDR3 loop: CASSQGDVSGANVLTF. Written as DNA, the CDR3 is TGTGCCAGCAGCCAAGGAGACGTTTCTGGGGCCAACGTCCTGACTTTC. V and J are TRBV3-1 and TRBJ2-6; D call uncertain. CDR1 and CDR2 from the germline V gene are LGHDT and YNNKEL (reference sequence). Trimming took off 1 base at V and 1 base at J, with 8 bases between the two ends. The CDR3 contains 16 residues.

This clonotype was detected many times. J is TRBJ2-5 and V is TRBV4-3; 8 bases agree with TRBD2. Germline V lookup: CDR1 LGHNA, CDR2 YSLEER. This CDR3 is built from 16 residues. V was clipped by 2 bases and J by 6 bases; unmatched bases: 11. Here the CDR3 reads CASSQRPSGSLKTQYF. The CDR3 DNA follows: TGCGCCAGCAGCCAACGACCTAGCGGGTCGTTGAAGACCCAGTACTTC.

This clonotype was observed at least ten times. The CDR3 spells CASSPPSRAGTLGYNEQFF. The CDR3 DNA reads as TGTGCCAGCAGCCCCCCGTCCAGGGCCGGGACTCTAGGATACAATGAGCAGTTCTTC. The genes are TRBV11-1 and TRBJ2-1; a weak D match, TRBD2 (6 bases). V shed 5 bases and J shed 4 bases, with 27 bases lying between them. CDR3 size: 19 residues. Germline CDR1 reads SGHAT; CDR2 reads FQDESV (reference sequence).

This sequence joins TRBV20-1 and TRBJ1-5, with D possibly being TRBD1 (5 bases). Germline V gene data show CDR1 as DFQATT and CDR2 as SNEGSKA (reference sequence). V shed 2 bases and J shed 5 bases, with 7 bases lying between them. This CDR3 is 12 amino acids long. The CDR3 DNA is TGCAGTGCTAGAACAGGCTATCAGCCCCAGCATTTT. Amino acids: CSARTGYQPQHF.

The rearrangement joins TRBV24-1 to TRBJ2-1; no firm D call. CDR1 and CDR2 (germline): KGHDR, SFDVKD. V lost 4 bases and J lost 4, with 13 bases in between. The CDR3 sequence is 15 residues long. CDR3 in amino acids: CATSDSSSTYNEQFF. DNA for the CDR3: TGTGCCACCAGTGACTCATCAAGCACATACAATGAGCAGTTCTTC.